Detailed here is one T cell receptor (beta chain). This clonotype has just a few counts. This clone's antigen is unknown. Base quality data are lacking; no much larger clone is found one base away. The protocol used for the library was RT-PCR. Instrument on record: NextSeq 550. TCRdb reprocessed the public reads (quality trimming at Q25 with fastp, clone calling with MiXCR) and kept in-frame beta chains. All rows with the same CDR3 protein become a single entry with the most common DNA and genes. Within this sample are approximately 24,000 distinct CDR3 sequences, with 42% of them counted one time only. The ten largest clonotypes hold over 70% of the sample. The data are from a study of patients and donors after allogeneic stem cell transplantation (TCRdb year 2020). From the cysteine through the phenylalanine, the CDR3 covers 17 amino acids. The kept DNA is CDR3 alone, 51 bases in frame from the first base. Taken from the germline V gene, the CDR1 and CDR2 loops are ENHRY and SYGVKD. A distance of 22 bases separates the germline ends of V and J, which lose 4 bases and 9 bases respectively.

This TCR derives from a human donor who was either an allogeneic HSCT recipient or a stem cell or donor lymphocyte infusion donor (not recorded which). It is not recorded whose cells these are; they may come from a transplant donor. The sequence links TRBV10-3 to TRBJ1-6, with TRBD1 as a weak D call on 6 bases. The sequencing input was blood, either unsorted or a sorted T cell fraction (not recorded which). DNA sequence: TGTGCCATCAGTGCCTCGGGTTCAGGGGCAAAACGTTCACCCCTCCACTTT. It specifies CAISASGSGAKRSPLHF.